This T cell receptor beta chain was obtained from a study of blood T cell repertoires in COVID-19. Study-level background: Whether acute or convalescent, the COVID-19 samples came from the United States, Italy and Spain. PBMCs, B-cell-depleted T cells, or T cells were the source of the cDNA or gDNA that made up the material.

Original processing methods: Nucleated cell number was recorded as an estimate derived from reference gene primer amplification. This table comes from immunoSEQ multiplex PCR, and its TCRdb copy is limited to in-frame clones, with some not included. The V and J calls and clone size were taken over from that table, and D and trimming were inferred from the DNA. Among 260,000 or so clones listed, approximately 88% were seen once. V trimming: 4 bases; J trimming: 5 bases; junction bases outside the gene matches: 8. The germline V gene encodes CDR1 SGDLS and CDR2 YYNGEE. The CDR3 runs 16 residues. The receptor was derived from a human donor in a cohort sampled during active COVID-19. Material: peripheral blood. The chain uses TRBV9 and TRBJ2-5, with 13 bases matching TRBD2. For the CDR3, the DNA is TGTGCCAGCAGCCCACGGACTAGCGGGAGTGGGGAGACCCAGTACTTC. Amino acid sequence: CASSPRTSGSGETQYF.